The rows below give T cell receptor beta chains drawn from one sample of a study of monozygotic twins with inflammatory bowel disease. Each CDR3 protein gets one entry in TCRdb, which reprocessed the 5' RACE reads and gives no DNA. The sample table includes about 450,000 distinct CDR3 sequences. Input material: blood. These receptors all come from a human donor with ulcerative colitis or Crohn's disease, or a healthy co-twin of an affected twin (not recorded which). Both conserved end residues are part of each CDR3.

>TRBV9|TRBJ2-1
CASSVGRGGNEQFF
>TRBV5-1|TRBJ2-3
CASSLLAGALSTDTQYF
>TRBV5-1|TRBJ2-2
CASSLWARSDGELFF
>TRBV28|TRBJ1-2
CASSSIRQGRGYGYTF
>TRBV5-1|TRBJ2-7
CASMDRRGGEQYF
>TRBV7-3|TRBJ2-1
CASSLSPGAYNEQFF
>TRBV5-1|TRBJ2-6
CASSLEGRSGANVLTF
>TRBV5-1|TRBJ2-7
CASSREDRGTEQYF
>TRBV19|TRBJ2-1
CASSKSRVEQFF
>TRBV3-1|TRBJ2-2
CASSPGTQTGELFF
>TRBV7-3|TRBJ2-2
CASSSTGGATGELFF
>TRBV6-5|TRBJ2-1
CASSFSSGGPYNEQFF
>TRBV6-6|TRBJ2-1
CASRLAGANEQFF
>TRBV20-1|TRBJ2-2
CSAPGTSGTGELFF
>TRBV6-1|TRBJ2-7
CASRSGQGGLYEQYF
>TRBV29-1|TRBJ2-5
CSVGDVKQETQYF
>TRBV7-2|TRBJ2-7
CASSPRMGSYEQYF
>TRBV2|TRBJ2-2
CASGGRLAGIGELFF
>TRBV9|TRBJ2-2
CASSETDTGELFF
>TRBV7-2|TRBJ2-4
CASSPAEGVGKNIQYF
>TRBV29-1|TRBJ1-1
CSAGSWTEAFF
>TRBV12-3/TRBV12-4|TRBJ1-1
CASSLGRVVRTEAFF
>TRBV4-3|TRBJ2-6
CASSQAWRETGANVLTF
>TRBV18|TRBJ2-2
CASSPPSQRVATGELFF
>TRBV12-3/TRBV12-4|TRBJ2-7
CASSGPGTPYYEQYF
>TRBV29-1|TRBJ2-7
CSVSRNSGQFSYEQYF
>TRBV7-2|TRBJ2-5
CASNQGGTQYF
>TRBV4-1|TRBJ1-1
CASSPGQGNMRNSEAFF
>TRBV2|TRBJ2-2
CASSGPGQGFTGELFF
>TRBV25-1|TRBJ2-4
CASSGLAGVQYF
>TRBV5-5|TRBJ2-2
CASSLSPITGELFF
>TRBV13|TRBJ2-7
CASSLGSRSGYEQYF
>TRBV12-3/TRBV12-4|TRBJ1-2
CASSHGYGYTF
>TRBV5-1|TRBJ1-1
CASSGGTSTMNTEAFF
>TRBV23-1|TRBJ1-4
CASSQSKEAKRTNEKLFF
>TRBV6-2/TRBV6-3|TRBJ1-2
CASSGGFTANYGYTF
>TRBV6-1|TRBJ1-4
CASMPPGPNEKLFF
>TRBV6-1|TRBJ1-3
CASRRKNRGGNTIYF
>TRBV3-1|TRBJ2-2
CASSQGGELFF
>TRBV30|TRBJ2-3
CAWSVLAGGADTQYF
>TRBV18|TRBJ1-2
CASSPTWASNYGYTF
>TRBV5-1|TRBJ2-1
CASSLLAGAYHEQFF
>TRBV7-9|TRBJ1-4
CASSSQTTNEKLFF
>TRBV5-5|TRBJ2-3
CASSPAGDVGGTQYF
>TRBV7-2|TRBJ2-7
CASSLGAPLYEQYF
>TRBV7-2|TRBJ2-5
CASSSEAAWETQYF
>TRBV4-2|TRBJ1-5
CASSQEVSWGNQPQHF
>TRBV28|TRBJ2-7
CASTGSSGTRFSYEQYF
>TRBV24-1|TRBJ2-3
CATSVPMTSGTDTQYF
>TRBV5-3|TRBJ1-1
CARTRWGGIVTEAFF
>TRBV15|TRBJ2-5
CATTPFIRDRQETQYF
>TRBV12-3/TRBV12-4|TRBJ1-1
CAGRPTGAATEAFF
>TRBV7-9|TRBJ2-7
CASSSPSSEQYF
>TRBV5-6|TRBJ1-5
CASRNRGSNQPQHF
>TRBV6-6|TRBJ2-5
CASSYSAVEGTQYF
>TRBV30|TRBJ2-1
CAWSLGTNYNEQFF
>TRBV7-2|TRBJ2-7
CASSPAGMLYEQYF
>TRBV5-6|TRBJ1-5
CASSFGPNLGNQPQHF
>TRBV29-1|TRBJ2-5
CSIAWAVTETQYF
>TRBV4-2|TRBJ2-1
CASSQAKTGWDEQFF